Described below is a single T cell receptor (beta chain) sequence and its context. Which antigen it targets is not known. Base qualities were left out, and no much larger clone turns up one base away. V and J are truncated by 4 bases and 9 bases respectively, leaving an intervening sequence of 14 bases. Spanning cysteine to phenylalanine, the CDR3 consists of 13 amino acids. The DNA shown is the 39-base CDR3, in frame from base 1. CDR1 SGHNT and CDR2 YYREEE were looked up in the germline V gene (reference sequence). Each collaborating institution followed its own protocols to collect whole blood in K2EDTA tubes. For TCRbeta analysis, collaborators shipped samples in one of three forms: frozen whole blood, isolated PBMCs, or DNA extracted from either of those sample types. TCRbeta CDR3 regions were amplified from genomic DNA using the immunoSEQ Assay, a bias-controlled multiplex PCR. The published analysis was carried out like this. The number of nucleated cells in each sample was estimated from the amplification of reference gene primers within the assay. Sequence reads were collapsed and filtered to measure the absolute abundance of every unique TCRbeta CDR3 rearrangement. Productive Simpson clonality was computed per sample as the square root of Simpson's diversity index over productive rearrangements. This is the immuneACCESS table as TCRdb keeps it, with only in-frame sequences that have V and J called. A part of the clones is gone; compared with another copy, unresolved V genes explain less than half, and the rest is unexplained. V, J and clone size derive from that table, while D and trimming were established from the DNA sequence. The sample table contains about 200,000 clones; only one count was recorded for over 60% of them. Roughly 6% of the sample comes from the top ten.

The sample is drawn from a study of blood T cell repertoires in COVID-19 (dated by TCRdb to about 2020). Some background on the complete study: Samples from collaborators originated in the United States, Italy and Spain and spanned both the acute and convalescent phases of COVID-19. The samples were drawn from two sources: the first 160 participants of the ongoing ImmuneRACE study, and about 1,300 subjects contributed by 6 global collaborators. The dataset comprised deeply sampled blood TCRbeta repertoires from subjects exposed to, actively infected with, or recovered from COVID-19. HLA class I and class II types, where available, came from metadata supplied by the sample provider rather than from assay-based typing. The repertoires were made available in a free public database intended to serve as a resource for research on the immune response to SARS-CoV-2. The sample metadata nearly always contained a de-identified subject ID, COVID-19 status, age in years and sex. The material from the prospective study consisted of cDNA or gDNA derived from T cells, B-cell-depleted T cells, or PBMCs. Broad study findings and their caveats: How much clinical and demographic metadata was included differed by source and by participant, and the metadata was provided uncurated.

This TCR came from a woman aged 65 to 85 with acute or convalescent COVID-19. Recombination connected TRBV5-4 to TRBJ2-1; no D gene can be assigned with confidence. The sequenced sample consisted of peripheral blood. CDR3 protein: CASSSPNPGEQFF. The nucleotide sequence reads as follows: TGTGCCAGCAGCAGTCCAAACCCCGGTGAGCAGTTCTTC.